Listed below are T cell receptor beta chains from one sample, sequenced in a study of blood T cell repertoires in COVID-19. Sequenced by immunoSEQ multiplex PCR; TCRdb stores in-frame clones only, minus some. Here the sample spans 160,000 or so clones, 80% to 90% being singletons. The sequencing sample was made of peripheral blood. These receptors were taken from a woman between 45 and 60 years old with acute or convalescent COVID-19. The CDR3 runs from the conserved cysteine through the conserved F or W. D genes are given only for firm matches. Where a row states a size, it is once, few, many or the class of an expanded clone; other rows omit it.

V	J	size	D	DNA	CDR3
TRBV11-2	TRBJ2-5	.	TRBD2	TGTGCCAGCAGCTTACGGGTCGGGGGGGGTCCGCAAGAGACCCAGTACTTC	CASSLRVGGGPQETQYF
TRBV6-5	TRBJ2-5	few	.	TGTGCCAGCAGTTACGCGGGGACAGAAGAGACCCAGTACTTC	CASSYAGTEETQYF
TRBV2	TRBJ2-2	.	.	TGTGCCAGCGATATAACCGGGTACACCGGGGAGCTGTTTTTT	CASDITGYTGELFF
TRBV9	TRBJ2-3	.	.	TGTGCCAGCAGCGTAGGTAACGGAGATACGCAGTATTTT	CASSVGNGDTQYF
TRBV6-6	TRBJ2-7	once	TRBD2	TGTGCCAGCAGTCAAACAGGGACTAGCGGGAACTACTACGAGCAGTACTTC	CASSQTGTSGNYYEQYF
TRBV7-2	TRBJ2-5	once	.	TGTGCCAGCAGCCTCCGGCGGACGTCTGGGGGGGAGACCCAGTACTTC	CASSLRRTSGGETQYF
TRBV5-1	TRBJ2-7	.	TRBD1	TGCGCCAGCAGCGGAACAGGGGTGGGCTACGAGCAGTACTTC	CASSGTGVGYEQYF
TRBV5-5	TRBJ1-4	.	TRBD1	TGTGCCAGCAGCCGACAGGGGAAGGAAGAAAAACTGTTTTTT	CASSRQGKEEKLFF
TRBV6-1	TRBJ1-2	.	TRBD1	TGTGCCAGCAGTGTGGGAATTGGGGACAGGGTGGATGGCTACACCTTC	CASSVGIGDRVDGYTF
TRBV5-8	TRBJ2-7	.	.	TGTGCCAGCAGGTCGGCAGGCTTCTCCTACGAGCAGTACTTC	CASRSAGFSYEQYF
TRBV18	TRBJ1-1	.	.	TGTGCCAGCTCACATATGACAGGATGGATGAACACTGAAGCTTTCTTT	CASSHMTGWMNTEAFF
TRBV27	TRBJ1-5	.	.	TGTGCCAGCAGCTTCTCAACCGGGACAAGCAATCAGCCCCAGCATTTT	CASSFSTGTSNQPQHF
TRBV5-1	TRBJ2-3	.	.	TGCGCCAGCAGCTTGTCGGGGGGCGGGGATACGCAGTATTTT	CASSLSGGGDTQYF
TRBV4-2	TRBJ2-2	.	.	TGTGCCAGCAGCCGACAGAAGGGGGACGGGGAGCTGTTTTTT	CASSRQKGDGELFF
TRBV19	TRBJ2-7	.	.	TGTGCCAGTAGTATAGCCGGAACAGGGCTCTACGAGCAGTACTTC	CASSIAGTGLYEQYF
TRBV6-2/TRBV6-3	TRBJ1-6	.	TRBD1	TGTGCCAGCAGTCCGACAGGGAATTCACCCCTCCACTTT	CASSPTGNSPLHF
TRBV6-4	TRBJ2-7	.	.	TGTGCCAGCAGTGACTCGAAGGCATACCGACTAGTTGTCGTGTTCTACGAGCAGTACTTC	CASSDSKAYRLVVVFYEQYF
TRBV6-5	TRBJ1-1	.	.	TGTGCCAGCACCCAGAACACTGAAGCTTTCTTT	CASTQNTEAFF
TRBV10-3	TRBJ1-2	.	.	TGTGCCATCAGTGAGTCACCAGGGGATAACTATGGCTACACCTTC	CAISESPGDNYGYTF
TRBV28	TRBJ1-5	.	TRBD1	TGTGCCAGCAGTTTACCCCAGGGGGCGACTCCCTCTCTCTATAGCAATCAGCCCCAGCATTTT	CASSLPQGATPSLYSNQPQHF
TRBV12-5	TRBJ2-1	.	TRBD2	TGTGCTAGTGGGGGACTAGCGGTCTACAATGAGCAGTTCTTC	CASGGLAVYNEQFF
TRBV10-3	TRBJ1-5	.	.	TGTGCCATCAGTGACTTCAATCAGCCCCAGCATTTT	CAISDFNQPQHF
TRBV29-1	TRBJ1-3	.	.	TGCAGCGGAGTTTACTCTGGAAACACCATATATTTT	CSGVYSGNTIYF
TRBV9	TRBJ1-2	.	TRBD1	TGTGCCAGCAGCCCTAGAGCGACAGGGGGCACTAATGGCTACACCTTC	CASSPRATGGTNGYTF
TRBV19	TRBJ2-2	.	TRBD2	TGTGCCAGTACCACCCGACTAGCGGGAGGGCGTACCGGGGAGCTGTTTTTT	CASTTRLAGGRTGELFF
TRBV7-2	TRBJ1-2	few	.	TGTGCCAGCGGTGAGAACTATGGCTACACCTTC	CASGENYGYTF
TRBV28	TRBJ2-1	.	TRBD2	TGTGCCAGCACCATAGAACTTAGCGGGAGTTATTCCTACAATGAGCAGTTCTTC	CASTIELSGSYSYNEQFF
TRBV6-5	TRBJ2-1	.	.	TGTGCCAGCAGTTACTCCTCGGGAGAGGGATACAATGAGCAGTTCTTC	CASSYSSGEGYNEQFF
TRBV19	TRBJ2-7	.	TRBD2	TGTGCCAGTAGTACGATAGCGGGCACCGCCTACGAGCAGTACTTC	CASSTIAGTAYEQYF
TRBV6-5	TRBJ2-1	.	TRBD2	TGTGCCAGCAGTCCTAGCGGGAGGGCCAATGAGCAGTTCTTC	CASSPSGRANEQFF
TRBV5-3	TRBJ2-2	.	TRBD2	TGTGCCAGAAGCTTCAAGCGGGAGTCTCCCGGGGAGCTGTTTTTT	CARSFKRESPGELFF
TRBV5-6	TRBJ1-2	.	TRBD1	TGTGCCAGCAGCTTGGCAAACCGGGACAGGGGGTATGGCTACACCTTC	CASSLANRDRGYGYTF
TRBV28	TRBJ1-2	.	TRBD1	TGTGCCAGCAGACCAAGACAGGGGGTGAGATACTATGGCTACACCTTC	CASRPRQGVRYYGYTF
TRBV2	TRBJ2-3	.	.	TGTGCCAGCAGTGACGTGTCCACAGATACGCAGTATTTT	CASSDVSTDTQYF
TRBV14	TRBJ2-3	.	.	TGTGCCAGCAGTCTCCGACTTAGTCACACAGATACGCAGTATTTT	CASSLRLSHTDTQYF
TRBV19	TRBJ2-7	once	.	TGTGCCAGTAGCAAAACGGGGATACCCTACGAGCAGTACTTC	CASSKTGIPYEQYF
TRBV12-3/TRBV12-4	TRBJ1-2	.	.	TGTGCCAGCAGCCTAAGCGGGGAATATGGCTACACCTTC	CASSLSGEYGYTF
TRBV5-1	TRBJ1-2	.	TRBD1	TGCGCCAGCAGCCAGCCCTTGGACAGGGAATATGGCTACACCTTC	CASSQPLDREYGYTF
TRBV19	TRBJ2-7	.	TRBD2	TGTGCCAGTAGCCAATGGTCTAGCGGGAGGTTATACGAGCAGTACTTC	CASSQWSSGRLYEQYF
TRBV27	TRBJ1-6	once	TRBD1	TGTGCCAGCAGAGGGAAGGGGACAGACTATAATTCACCCCTCCACTTT	CASRGKGTDYNSPLHF